This record looks at one T cell receptor (beta chain) sequence and its context. Original methodology: Reference gene primer amplification in the assay estimated nucleated cell counts. Method: immunoSEQ multiplex PCR; TCRdb's copy keeps in-frame clones and lacks some. V, J and clone size are those of that table, while D and trimming were read from the DNA. The top ten clones hold roughly 3.7% of a sample with some 230,000 clones, around 89% of them seen once. Participants had their cohort set by participant-reported clinical history. This sample was taken from a study of blood T cell repertoires in COVID-19. Study details: Researchers got acute and convalescent COVID-19 samples from the United States, Italy and Spain. Sources were T cells, B-cell-depleted T cells, or PBMCs; the material itself was cDNA or gDNA.

The specimen sequenced was PBMCs or T cells enriched from blood (not recorded which). The receptor comes from a woman aged 18-35 years in a cohort exposed to, infected with or recovered from COVID-19 (not recorded which).

In DNA, the CDR3 is TGTGCCAGCAGCCATACTCGCGGGAGGGATACGCAGTATTTT. Translating gives CASSHTRGRDTQYF. The chain has TRBV11-2 and TRBJ2-3; 8 bases match TRBD2. CDR1 and CDR2 (germline): SGHAT, FQNNGV. The J segment lost 6 bases and the V segment lost 5 bases, leaving 7 bases of the junction unmatched. The CDR3 has 14 amino acids.